This T cell receptor beta chain was identified in a study of Ad26.COV2.S vaccination and SARS-CoV-2 variants (TCRdb year 2021). Describing the broader study: Vaccine-arm donors were drawn from COV1001, a multicentre, randomized, double-blind, placebo-controlled phase I-IIa trial of Ad26.COV2.S in healthy adults. Trial participants were randomized into five groups of five, in which low-dose or high-dose Ad26.COV2.S was given once or twice, or placebo was given on both occasions. Ad26.COV2.S was given intramuscularly at 5x10^10 or 1x10^11 viral particles, as a single shot or as two shots 56 days apart. A total of 32 samples were included in the TCR-sequenced set, comprising around 19 Ad26.COV2.S vaccine recipients, 5 placebo recipients and 8 SARS-CoV-2 convalescent individuals. Investigators remained blinded to trial group allocation during experiments and outcome assessment. Sequencing of the TCRbeta repertoire served to evaluate the specificity and breadth of SARS-CoV-2-reactive T cell receptors following Ad26.COV2.S vaccination. General findings and caveats noted by the study authors: Substantial breadth of spike-specific CD8+ and CD4+ T cell responses was reported after vaccination. It was noted by the authors that total T cell responses may have been underestimated by the TCR breadth and depth analyses. Comparing responses between vaccine doses or regimens was not something the study was powered to do. Non-spike TCR breadth was comparable between vaccine and placebo recipients, consistent with the vaccine containing only spike. Compared with placebo recipients, Ad26.COV2.S recipients showed higher spike-specific TCR breadth (P = 0.0014).

TCRbeta CDR3 regions were sequenced with the immunoSEQ Assay. After extraction, genomic DNA underwent amplification by bias-controlled multiplex PCR, followed by high-throughput sequencing. In the source study's methods: Collapsing and filtering of sequences were performed to quantify the absolute abundance of each unique TCRbeta CDR3 region. T cell fraction was estimated by normalizing TCRbeta template counts to usable DNA, which was measured by amplifying reference genes present in all nucleated cells. Repertoire TCRs were annotated as SARS-CoV-2-specific by exact matching of V gene, CDR3 amino acid sequence and J gene to a known reactive TCR set. The reference SARS-CoV-2 TCR set came from MIRA and was filtered for enrichment in COVID-19-positive ImmuneCODE repertoires, removing public or cross-reactive TCRs. Drawing on the MIRA antigens, annotated TCRs were analysed further at the level of specific ORF or position within ORF. Breadth was defined as annotated unique rearrangements over total unique productive rearrangements; depth was the summed frequency of those rearrangements. TCR breadth was compared between groups using two-sided Wilcoxon rank-sum tests. TCRdb obtained this table from immuneACCESS and retained in-frame rearrangements with V and J assigned. These tables miss some clones; where compared with another copy, unresolved V genes account for less than half of the shortfall, and the remainder is unexplained. The DNA was the basis for D and trimming; V, J and clone size are from that table. A total of hundreds of thousands of clones appear in this sample, about 89% of them only once. The ten most abundant clones make up roughly 5% of the sample.

CDR3 length: 13 amino acids, cysteine to phenylalanine. The retained sequence is limited to the CDR3, 39 bases, with the frame set at the first base. The junction carries 6 bases between V and J, which are trimmed by 0 bases and 4 bases respectively. CDR1 ENHRY and CDR2 SYGVKD are derived from the germline V gene. The treatment or condition label for this specimen denotes: roughly 20 received Ad26.COV2.S at low or high dose, single or two shots; about 5 received placebo; per-sample allocation not given. Repertoires of vaccine and placebo recipients were sequenced from samples taken on day 63 after the first injection. Cohort 1b enrolled about 25 adults aged 18-55 years at a single site in Boston, USA, between 29 July and 7 August 2020. Ad26.COV2.S was a replication-incompetent adenovirus type 26 vector expressing a prefusion-stabilized SARS-CoV-2 spike protein from the original Wuhan strain. As regards this clone: Its antigen is still unknown. Base qualities are not recorded, but no much larger clone differs from it by a single base. Distinct nucleotide sequences in the sample also encode this CDR3.

The receptor's source is a person aged 18-60 years who received the Ad26.COV2.S COVID-19 vaccine or a placebo. Sample: peripheral blood, taken in a trial of Ad26.COV2.S vaccine versus placebo. The chain was built from TRBV10-3 and TRBJ1-1; a confident D gene designation cannot be given. The CDR3 region: CAISESIRTEAFF. The nucleotides read TGTGCCATCAGTGAGTCGATTCGCACTGAAGCTTTCTTT.